This entry describes one TCR beta chain. As processed by the authors: Estimation of nucleated cell counts relied on the amplification of reference gene primers. Profiled with immunoSEQ multiplex PCR; TCRdb holds only in-frame clones, not every one. Clone size and V and J calls were adopted from that table, with D and trimming inferred from the DNA. The table has about 190,000 clones, under 80% seen once. The data stem from a study of blood T cell repertoires in COVID-19. As for the study in general: PBMCs, B-cell-depleted T cells, or T cells were the source of the cDNA or gDNA that made up the material.

This CDR3 has 14 amino acids. The V end was cut by 4 bases, the J end by 2 bases, with 12 bases between. Germline lookup yields CDR1 SNHLY and CDR2 FYNNEI. Sequencing was done on a sample of peripheral blood. The chain uses TRBV2 and TRBJ2-7; no definite D call. The clonotype was recovered from a man between 50 and 59 years old who had recovered from COVID-19. Here the CDR3 reads CASSVGELTYEQYF. DNA of the CDR3: TGTGCCAGCAGTGTGGGCGAGTTGACCTACGAGCAGTACTTC.